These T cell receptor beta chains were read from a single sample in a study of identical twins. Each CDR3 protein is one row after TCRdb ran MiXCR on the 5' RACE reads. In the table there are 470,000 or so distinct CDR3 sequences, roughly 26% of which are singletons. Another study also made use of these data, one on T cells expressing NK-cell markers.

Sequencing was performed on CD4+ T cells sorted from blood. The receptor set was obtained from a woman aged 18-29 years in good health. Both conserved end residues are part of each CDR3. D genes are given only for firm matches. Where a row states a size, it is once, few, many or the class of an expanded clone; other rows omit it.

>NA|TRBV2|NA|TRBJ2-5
TGTGCCACTCATCGGACAGTCCAAGAGACCCAGTACTTC
CATHRTVQETQYF
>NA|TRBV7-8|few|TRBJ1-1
TGTGCCAGCACCTGGAGCCGGAGAACTTTCTTT
CASTWSRRTFF
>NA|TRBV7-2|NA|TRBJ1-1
TGTGCCAGCAGCTCGAGGAGGTCGGCAGCTAAGAACACTGAAGCTTTCTTT
CASSSRRSAAKNTEAFF
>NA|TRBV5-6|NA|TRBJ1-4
TGTGCCAGCAGATTAGGATGGGGTGAAAAACTGTTTTTT
CASRLGWGEKLFF
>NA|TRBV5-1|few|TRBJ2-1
TGCGCCAGCAGAGGCGGCCCCCTCAATGAGCAGTTCTTC
CASRGGPLNEQFF
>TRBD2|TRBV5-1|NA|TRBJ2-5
TGCGCCAGCAGTATACTAGCGGAAGAGACCCAGTACTTC
CASSILAEETQYF
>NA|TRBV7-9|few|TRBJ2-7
TGTGCCAGCGGGCCGCAGGAGCAGTACTTC
CASGPQEQYF
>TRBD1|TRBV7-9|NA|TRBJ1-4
TGTGCCAGCAGTCTAGAGAACAGGGGGAGAAAACTGTTTTTT
CASSLENRGRKLFF
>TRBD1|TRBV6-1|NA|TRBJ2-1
TGTGCCAGCACCTCAGGGGGCGTCGGAAACAATGAGCAGTTCTTC
CASTSGGVGNNEQFF
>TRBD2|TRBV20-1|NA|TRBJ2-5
TGCAGTGCTAGACGGGCTAGCGGATCGCAAGAGACCCAGTACTTC
CSARRASGSQETQYF
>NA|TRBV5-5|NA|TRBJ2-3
TGTGCCAGCAGCTTGACTCCTTATAGCGGCACAGATACGCAGTATTTT
CASSLTPYSGTDTQYF
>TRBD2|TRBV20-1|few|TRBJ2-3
TGCAGTGGAACTAGCGGATACACAGATACGCAGTATTTT
CSGTSGYTDTQYF
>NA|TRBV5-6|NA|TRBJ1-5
TGTGCCAGCAGCGATCGGGCCCATGGGGCGCAGCCCCAGCATTTT
CASSDRAHGAQPQHF
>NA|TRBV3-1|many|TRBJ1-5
TGTGCCAGCAGCCAAGACTTATCGCAGCCCCAGCATTTT
CASSQDLSQPQHF
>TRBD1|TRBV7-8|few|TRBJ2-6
TGTGCCAGCAGACACACCTGGGGACAGGGGGCCGCTGGGGCCAACGTCCTGACTTTC
CASRHTWGQGAAGANVLTF
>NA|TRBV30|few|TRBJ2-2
TGTGCCTGGAGTTGGGAACGGTGGGCTAGTGACGTCGGGGAGCTGTTTTTT
CAWSWERWASDVGELFF
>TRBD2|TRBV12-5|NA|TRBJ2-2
TGTGCTAGTGGGGCGGGAGGGCCTCACACCGGGGAGCTGTTTTTT
CASGAGGPHTGELFF
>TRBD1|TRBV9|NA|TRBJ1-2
TGTGCCAGCAGCGTAGCACAGGGGGCAGATGGCTACACCTTC
CASSVAQGADGYTF
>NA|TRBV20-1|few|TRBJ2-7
TGCAGTGCTAGACTTTCCTACGAGCAGTACTTC
CSARLSYEQYF
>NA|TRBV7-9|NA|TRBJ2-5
TGTGCCAGCACCTCTGGAGCGGTTCAAGAGACCCAGTACTTC
CASTSGAVQETQYF
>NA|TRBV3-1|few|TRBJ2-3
TGTGCCAGCAGCCAATGGGGACAACTCACAGATACGCAGTATTTT
CASSQWGQLTDTQYF
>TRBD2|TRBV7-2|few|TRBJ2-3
TGTGCCAGCAGCTTACGGGTAGCGGGAGGGGGCTGGGATACGCAGTATTTT
CASSLRVAGGGWDTQYF
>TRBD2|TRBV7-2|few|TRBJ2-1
TGTGCCAGCACCCTGACTAGCGGGACGGGGTATGAGCAGTTCTTC
CASTLTSGTGYEQFF
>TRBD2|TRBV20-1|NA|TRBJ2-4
TGCAGTGCTAGAGTTCTAGCGGGAGCCCCCGACATTCAGTACTTC
CSARVLAGAPDIQYF
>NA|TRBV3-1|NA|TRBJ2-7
TGTGCCAGCAGCCCACAACCGACTAGCTCCTACGAGCAGTACTTC
CASSPQPTSSYEQYF
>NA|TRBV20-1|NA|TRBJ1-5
TGCAGTGCTAGTCTCCCCCGCGGGGGCGAGAATCAGCCCCAGCATTTT
CSASLPRGGENQPQHF
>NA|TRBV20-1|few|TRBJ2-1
TGCAGTGCTATAGGGACCCCCCCGGATGAGCAGTTCTTC
CSAIGTPPDEQFF
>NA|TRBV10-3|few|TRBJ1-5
TGTGCCATCAGCCCCGGACAGCGCAATCAGCCCCAGCATTTT
CAISPGQRNQPQHF
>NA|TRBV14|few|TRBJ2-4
TGTGCCAGCAGCCAAGAAAGGGCGGGAGCCAAAAACATTCAGTACTTC
CASSQERAGAKNIQYF
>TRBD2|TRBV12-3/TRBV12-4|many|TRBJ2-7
TGTGCCAGCAGTTTATCGGCTAGCGGGGGTTCCTCCGAGCAGTACTTC
CASSLSASGGSSEQYF
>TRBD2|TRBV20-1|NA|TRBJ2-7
TGCAGTGCCAGACGGGGGGGGATCTACTACGAGCAGTACTTC
CSARRGGIYYEQYF
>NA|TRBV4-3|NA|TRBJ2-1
TGCGCCAGCAGCCAAGCCAAAGGGATGCGGCGAAAGCCCTACAATGAGCAGTTCTTC
CASSQAKGMRRKPYNEQFF
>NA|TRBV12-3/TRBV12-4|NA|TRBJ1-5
TGTGCCAGCAGTTGGGGAAAAGATCAGCCCCAGCATTTT
CASSWGKDQPQHF